These 16 T cell receptor beta chains came from one sample sequenced in a study of patients and donors after allogeneic stem cell transplantation. From the RT-PCR reads, TCRdb called clonotypes with MiXCR, one entry per CDR3 protein. This sample carries around 90,000 distinct CDR3 sequences, approximately 49% of them seen once, and the ten largest clones take approximately 60%. The material sequenced was blood, either unsorted or a sorted T cell fraction (not recorded which). The source is a human donor who was either an allogeneic HSCT recipient or a stem cell or donor lymphocyte infusion donor (not recorded which). It is not recorded whose cells these are; they may come from a transplant donor.

The chain combines TRBV7-2 with TRBJ1-1; 9 positions agree with TRBD1. Losses at the gene ends were 3 bases for V and 5 bases for J; bases not matched to a gene: 7. From germline, CDR1 is SGHTA and CDR2 FQGNSA. This CDR3 is 15 amino acids long. The CDR3 loop is CASSFGSGQGTEAFF. In DNA, the CDR3 is TGTGCCAGCAGCTTCGGATCGGGACAGGGTACTGAAGCTTTCTTT.

The V and J genes are TRBV24-1 and TRBJ1-1; D might be TRBD1 (6 bases). Germline V gene data show CDR1 as KGHDR and CDR2 as SFDVKD. The V end was cut by 10 bases, the J end by 7 bases, with 12 bases between. CDR3 length: 11 amino acids. CDR3 nucleotide sequence: TGTGCCACTTTTTACAGGGTTGAAGCTTTCTTT. Encoded protein: CATFYRVEAFF.

This clonotype has only a few counts. The chain couples TRBV20-1 to TRBJ1-3, with D perhaps TRBD1 (5 bases). Trimming shortened V by 5 bases and J by 7 bases, and 21 bases separated the two germline ends. Per germline, CDR1 DFQATT and CDR2 SNEGSKA (reference sequence). This CDR3 is built from 15 residues. CDR3 region: CSAHTPGPRGNTIYF. In DNA, the CDR3 is TGCAGTGCTCACACGCCGGGACCACGTGGGAACACCATATATTTT.

The CDR3 DNA reads as TGTGCCAGCAGTAAAGTCGACGAATACGAGCAGTACTTC. The encoded protein is CASSKVDEYEQYF. The chain employs TRBV25-1 and TRBJ2-7; D unresolved. This CDR3 comprises 13 residues. Germline-derived CDR1 and CDR2 are MGHDK and SYGVNS. Trimming took off 5 bases at V and 4 bases at J, with 12 bases between the two ends.

J is TRBJ1-3 and V is TRBV20-1; 8 bases agree with TRBD1. V was clipped by 5 bases and J by 1 base; unmatched bases: 7. Germline V gene sequence: CDR1 DFQATT, CDR2 SNEGSKA (reference sequence). CDR3 length equals 15 residues. The CDR3 nucleotides are TGCAGTGCTCTCCGGACAGGGAGATCTGGAAACACCATATATTTT. Amino acid sequence: CSALRTGRSGNTIYF.

The chain recombines TRBV7-8 with TRBJ1-1, with TRBD1 as a possible D gene (5 bases). V was shortened by 3 bases and J by 0 bases, with 8 bases between the two germline ends. The germline V gene has CDR1 SGHVS and CDR2 FQNEAQ. The CDR3 has 14 amino acids. CDR3 DNA sequence: TGTGCCAGCAGCTTTGACAGACTGAACACTGAAGCTTTCTTT. Its protein is CASSFDRLNTEAFF. The whole variable domain, remainder taken from reference TRBV7-8 and TRBJ1-1, is GAGVSQSPRYKVAKRGQDVALRCDPISGHVSLFWYQQALGQGPEFLTYFQNEAQLDKSGLPSDRFFAERPEGSVSTLKIQRTQQEDSAVYLCASSFDRLNTEAFFGQGTRLTVV.

This clonotype was found a few times. The gene calls are TRBV28 and TRBJ1-5; 7 bases fit TRBD1. CDR1 is MDHEN and CDR2 is SYDVKM in the germline V gene. The CDR3 runs to 15 residues. After removal of 2 bases from V and 2 bases from J, the junction contained 3 bases not matched to a gene. The CDR3 reads CASSLKGQGNQPQHF. In DNA form, the CDR3 reads TGTGCCAGCAGTTTAAAAGGACAGGGCAATCAGCCCCAGCATTTT.

The chain uses TRBV4-1 and TRBJ1-2, with D possibly being TRBD1 (6 bases). This CDR3 has 17 amino acids. V lost 3 bases and J lost 0, with 17 bases in between. Germline V gene data show CDR1 as MGHRA and CDR2 as YSYEKL. The CDR3 protein is CASSQATYREPNYGYTF. The CDR3 bases are TGCGCCAGCAGCCAGGCCACTTACAGGGAACCTAACTATGGCTACACCTTC.

The chain is built from TRBV9 and TRBJ2-3; D call uncertain. Germline assignment: CDR1 SGDLS and CDR2 YYNGEE. Between the trimmed V and J ends, which lost 6 bases and 0 bases, there was a span of 11 bases. The CDR3 contains 14 residues. The CDR3 loop is CASNRVGSTDTQYF. CDR3 coding DNA: TGTGCCAGCAACCGGGTAGGGAGCACAGATACGCAGTATTTT.

V and J are TRBV4-3 and TRBJ1-5; D unclear. Germline V gene sequence: CDR1 LGHNA, CDR2 YSLEER. Trimming took off 0 bases at V and 6 bases at J, with 6 bases between the two ends. The CDR3 runs to 13 residues. CDR3 DNA sequence: TGCGCCAGCAGCCAAGATGGTATTCAGCCCCAGCATTTT. It is translated as CASSQDGIQPQHF.

This clonotype occurred a few times. The rearrangement links TRBV7-9 to TRBJ1-2; D gene ambiguous. The CDR3 runs to 14 residues. CDR1 is SEHNR, CDR2 FQNEAQ, per germline (reference sequence). Between the trimmed V and J ends, which lost 5 bases and 2 bases, there was a span of 12 bases. CDR3 nucleotide sequence: TGTGCCAGCAGCGCGGAGGCTATCAACTATGGCTACACCTTC. Amino acids: CASSAEAINYGYTF. The full variable domain, completed using reference TRBV7-9 and TRBJ1-2, is DTGVSQNPRHKITKRGQNVTFRCDPISEHNRLYWYRQTLGQGPEFLTYFQNEAQLEKSRLLSDRFSAERPKGSFSTLEIQRTEQGDSAMYLCASSAEAINYGYTFGSGTRLTVV.

The chain is built from TRBV4-3 and TRBJ1-2, with D tentatively TRBD1 (6 bases). The CDR3 contains 15 residues. Germline V gives CDR1 LGHNA, CDR2 YSLEER. Trimming shortened V by 0 bases and J by 5 bases, and 13 bases separated the two germline ends. Written as DNA, the CDR3 is TGCGCCAGCAGCCAAGATCTGTGGGGGGCTTATGGCTACACCTTC. Its translation is CASSQDLWGAYGYTF.

The chain links TRBV4-3 to TRBJ2-7; 11 positions match TRBD2. CDR3 length: 16 amino acids. CDR1 is LGHNA and CDR2 is YSLEER in the germline V gene. Trimming took 2 bases from V and 3 from J; bases not matched to a gene: 6. The CDR3 is CASSQSLAGGLYEQYF. The CDR3 DNA follows: TGCGCCAGCAGCCAAAGCCTAGCGGGAGGACTCTACGAGCAGTACTTC.

This clonotype was detected only a few times. The chain carries TRBV29-1 and TRBJ2-5; 11 bases agree with TRBD2. The V gene's germline CDR1 is SQVTM and CDR2 ANQGSEA. CDR3 length: 16 amino acids. CDR3 DNA: TGCAGTGCCCGGACTAGCGGGTACCTGTACCAAGAGACCCAGTACTTC. Its translation is CSARTSGYLYQETQYF.

This clonotype came up a few times. The J gene is TRBJ1-2, the V gene TRBV6-5, with D maybe TRBD1 (6 bases). Germline CDR1 reads MNHEY; CDR2 reads SVGAGI. The V end was cut by 4 bases, the J end by 2 bases, with 17 bases between. The length of the CDR3 is 16 residues. The CDR3 bases are TGTGCCAGCAGTTTCCTTCAGGGTCAGGGGAACTATGGCTACACCTTC. Translation: CASSFLQGQGNYGYTF.

CDR3 region: CASSSAVSEAFF. The CDR3, as DNA: TGTGCCAGCAGCTCGGCGGTCTCTGAAGCTTTCTTT. The chain combines TRBV14 with TRBJ1-1; the D is unclear. CDR1 and CDR2 from the germline V gene are SGHDN and FVKESK. This CDR3 contains 12 residues. V gave up 5 bases and J gave up 6 bases, with 10 bases separating them.